This T cell receptor (beta chain) appears in the sequencing data of a study of blood T cell repertoires in COVID-19. Turning to the study itself: Samples taken during acute and convalescent COVID-19 were collected in the United States, Italy and Spain. PBMCs, B-cell-depleted T cells, or T cells provided the cDNA or gDNA that made up the material.

Per the original data handling: Amplification with reference gene primers provided the estimates of nucleated cell counts. Assay: immunoSEQ multiplex PCR; the TCRdb copy retains only in-frame clones and omits some. Clonal size and the V and J genes are those of that table, whereas D and trimming came from the DNA. Of about 100,000 clones in the sample, approximately 88% are singletons; the top ten hold 11%. Looked up from germline, CDR1 is SGHRS and CDR2 is YFSETQ. The CDR3 loop spans 15 amino acids. V dropped 4 bases and J dropped 2; count of bases not matched to a gene: 5. The source material was peripheral blood. This chain connects TRBV5-1 to TRBJ2-2; TRBD1 aligns across 7 bases. The receptor's source is an elderly man with acute or convalescent COVID-19. The CDR3 nucleotides are TGCGCCAGCAGCCCTCAGGGGGTAAACACCGGGGAGCTGTTTTTT. Its protein is CASSPQGVNTGELFF.